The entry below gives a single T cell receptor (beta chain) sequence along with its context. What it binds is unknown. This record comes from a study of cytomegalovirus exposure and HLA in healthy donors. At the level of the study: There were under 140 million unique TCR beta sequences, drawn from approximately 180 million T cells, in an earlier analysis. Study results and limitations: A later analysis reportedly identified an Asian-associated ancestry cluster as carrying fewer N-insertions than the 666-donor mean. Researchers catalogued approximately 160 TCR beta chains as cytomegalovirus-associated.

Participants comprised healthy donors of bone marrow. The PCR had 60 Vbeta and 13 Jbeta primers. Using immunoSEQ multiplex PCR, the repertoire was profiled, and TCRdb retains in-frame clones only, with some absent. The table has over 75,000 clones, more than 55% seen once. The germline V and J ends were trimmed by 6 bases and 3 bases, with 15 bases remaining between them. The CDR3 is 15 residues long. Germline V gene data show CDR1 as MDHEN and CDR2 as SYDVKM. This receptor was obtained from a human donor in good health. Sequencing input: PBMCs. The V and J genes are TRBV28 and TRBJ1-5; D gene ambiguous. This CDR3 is CASRADTEPNQPQHF. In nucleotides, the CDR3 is TGTGCCAGCAGGGCTGACACAGAACCCAATCAGCCCCAGCATTTT.